This T cell receptor beta chain was identified in a study of blood T cell repertoires in COVID-19 (dated by TCRdb to 2020 to 2021). Study-wide context: Collaborator samples came from the United States, Italy and Spain and covered acute and convalescent phases of COVID-19. Where HLA class I and class II types were available, the types were taken from metadata supplied by the sample provider, not from assay-based typing. Samples came from the ongoing ImmuneRACE study (first 160 participants) plus 1,254 subjects from 6 global collaborators. Nearly every sample came with metadata listing a de-identified subject ID, COVID-19 status, age in years and sex. The dataset comprised deeply sampled blood TCRbeta repertoires from subjects exposed to, actively infected with, or recovered from COVID-19. The repertoires were made available in a free public database intended to serve as a resource for research on the immune response to SARS-CoV-2. The material from the prospective study consisted of cDNA or gDNA derived from T cells, B-cell-depleted T cells, or PBMCs.

Broader findings and caveats from the paper: The quantity of clinical and demographic metadata differed by source and by participant and was supplied without curation.

In this sample, this clone turned up a few times. Its antigen is not yet known. No base-level quality is on record; no much larger clone is a single base apart. Participants in the prospective study were aged roughly 18 to 100 years, lived in about two dozen United States geographic areas, and enrolled through a virtual design. To assign participants to cohorts, the prospective study relied on clinical history that participants themselves reported in a screening survey and a study questionnaire. ImmuneRACE Cohort 3 recovered participants were defined by two consecutive negative NP/OP PCR tests, healthcare professional clearance, or symptom resolution. In the prospective study, mobile phlebotomists collected whole blood, serum and a nasopharyngeal or oropharyngeal swab from each participant. Additional blood draws and questionnaires over an approximately 2-month period could optionally be provided by prospective study participants. Blood samples from the prospective study were shipped frozen or at room temperature prior to DNA extraction.

TCRbeta CDR3 regions were amplified from genomic DNA by means of the immunoSEQ Assay, a bias-controlled multiplex PCR. The authors' pipeline ran thus. Within the assay, amplification of reference gene primers was used to estimate how many nucleated cells each sample contained. To quantify the absolute abundance of each unique TCRbeta CDR3 rearrangement, sequence reads were collapsed and filtered. For each sample, productive Simpson clonality was calculated by taking the square root of Simpson's diversity index across productive rearrangements. Not all clones reach the TCRdb copy of this immuneACCESS table, which keeps in-frame sequences only. Checked studies attribute under half of the gap to unresolved V genes and leave the rest unexplained. That table furnishes V, J and clone size, whereas the DNA furnished D and trimming. The sample yields fewer than 450,000 clones; 88% were counted once. 0.9% to 1.5% of the sample lies in the top ten.

This sequence originates from a woman under 30 who had recovered from COVID-19. The sequencing input was PBMCs or T cells enriched from blood (not recorded which).

The CDR3 region: CSVEDGTSGSQYF. The DNA sequence is as follows: TGCAGCGTTGAAGATGGGACTAGCGGATCCCAGTACTTC. Here the chain combines TRBV29-1 and TRBJ2-5, with TRBD2 identical over 11 junction bases. CDR1 and CDR2, per the germline V gene, are SQVTM and ANQGSEA. V loses 0 bases at its end and J loses 9 bases; junction bases beyond the gene matches: 3. The CDR3 measures 13 amino acids from cysteine to phenylalanine. Just CDR3 DNA is preserved here, 39 bases in frame from base 1.